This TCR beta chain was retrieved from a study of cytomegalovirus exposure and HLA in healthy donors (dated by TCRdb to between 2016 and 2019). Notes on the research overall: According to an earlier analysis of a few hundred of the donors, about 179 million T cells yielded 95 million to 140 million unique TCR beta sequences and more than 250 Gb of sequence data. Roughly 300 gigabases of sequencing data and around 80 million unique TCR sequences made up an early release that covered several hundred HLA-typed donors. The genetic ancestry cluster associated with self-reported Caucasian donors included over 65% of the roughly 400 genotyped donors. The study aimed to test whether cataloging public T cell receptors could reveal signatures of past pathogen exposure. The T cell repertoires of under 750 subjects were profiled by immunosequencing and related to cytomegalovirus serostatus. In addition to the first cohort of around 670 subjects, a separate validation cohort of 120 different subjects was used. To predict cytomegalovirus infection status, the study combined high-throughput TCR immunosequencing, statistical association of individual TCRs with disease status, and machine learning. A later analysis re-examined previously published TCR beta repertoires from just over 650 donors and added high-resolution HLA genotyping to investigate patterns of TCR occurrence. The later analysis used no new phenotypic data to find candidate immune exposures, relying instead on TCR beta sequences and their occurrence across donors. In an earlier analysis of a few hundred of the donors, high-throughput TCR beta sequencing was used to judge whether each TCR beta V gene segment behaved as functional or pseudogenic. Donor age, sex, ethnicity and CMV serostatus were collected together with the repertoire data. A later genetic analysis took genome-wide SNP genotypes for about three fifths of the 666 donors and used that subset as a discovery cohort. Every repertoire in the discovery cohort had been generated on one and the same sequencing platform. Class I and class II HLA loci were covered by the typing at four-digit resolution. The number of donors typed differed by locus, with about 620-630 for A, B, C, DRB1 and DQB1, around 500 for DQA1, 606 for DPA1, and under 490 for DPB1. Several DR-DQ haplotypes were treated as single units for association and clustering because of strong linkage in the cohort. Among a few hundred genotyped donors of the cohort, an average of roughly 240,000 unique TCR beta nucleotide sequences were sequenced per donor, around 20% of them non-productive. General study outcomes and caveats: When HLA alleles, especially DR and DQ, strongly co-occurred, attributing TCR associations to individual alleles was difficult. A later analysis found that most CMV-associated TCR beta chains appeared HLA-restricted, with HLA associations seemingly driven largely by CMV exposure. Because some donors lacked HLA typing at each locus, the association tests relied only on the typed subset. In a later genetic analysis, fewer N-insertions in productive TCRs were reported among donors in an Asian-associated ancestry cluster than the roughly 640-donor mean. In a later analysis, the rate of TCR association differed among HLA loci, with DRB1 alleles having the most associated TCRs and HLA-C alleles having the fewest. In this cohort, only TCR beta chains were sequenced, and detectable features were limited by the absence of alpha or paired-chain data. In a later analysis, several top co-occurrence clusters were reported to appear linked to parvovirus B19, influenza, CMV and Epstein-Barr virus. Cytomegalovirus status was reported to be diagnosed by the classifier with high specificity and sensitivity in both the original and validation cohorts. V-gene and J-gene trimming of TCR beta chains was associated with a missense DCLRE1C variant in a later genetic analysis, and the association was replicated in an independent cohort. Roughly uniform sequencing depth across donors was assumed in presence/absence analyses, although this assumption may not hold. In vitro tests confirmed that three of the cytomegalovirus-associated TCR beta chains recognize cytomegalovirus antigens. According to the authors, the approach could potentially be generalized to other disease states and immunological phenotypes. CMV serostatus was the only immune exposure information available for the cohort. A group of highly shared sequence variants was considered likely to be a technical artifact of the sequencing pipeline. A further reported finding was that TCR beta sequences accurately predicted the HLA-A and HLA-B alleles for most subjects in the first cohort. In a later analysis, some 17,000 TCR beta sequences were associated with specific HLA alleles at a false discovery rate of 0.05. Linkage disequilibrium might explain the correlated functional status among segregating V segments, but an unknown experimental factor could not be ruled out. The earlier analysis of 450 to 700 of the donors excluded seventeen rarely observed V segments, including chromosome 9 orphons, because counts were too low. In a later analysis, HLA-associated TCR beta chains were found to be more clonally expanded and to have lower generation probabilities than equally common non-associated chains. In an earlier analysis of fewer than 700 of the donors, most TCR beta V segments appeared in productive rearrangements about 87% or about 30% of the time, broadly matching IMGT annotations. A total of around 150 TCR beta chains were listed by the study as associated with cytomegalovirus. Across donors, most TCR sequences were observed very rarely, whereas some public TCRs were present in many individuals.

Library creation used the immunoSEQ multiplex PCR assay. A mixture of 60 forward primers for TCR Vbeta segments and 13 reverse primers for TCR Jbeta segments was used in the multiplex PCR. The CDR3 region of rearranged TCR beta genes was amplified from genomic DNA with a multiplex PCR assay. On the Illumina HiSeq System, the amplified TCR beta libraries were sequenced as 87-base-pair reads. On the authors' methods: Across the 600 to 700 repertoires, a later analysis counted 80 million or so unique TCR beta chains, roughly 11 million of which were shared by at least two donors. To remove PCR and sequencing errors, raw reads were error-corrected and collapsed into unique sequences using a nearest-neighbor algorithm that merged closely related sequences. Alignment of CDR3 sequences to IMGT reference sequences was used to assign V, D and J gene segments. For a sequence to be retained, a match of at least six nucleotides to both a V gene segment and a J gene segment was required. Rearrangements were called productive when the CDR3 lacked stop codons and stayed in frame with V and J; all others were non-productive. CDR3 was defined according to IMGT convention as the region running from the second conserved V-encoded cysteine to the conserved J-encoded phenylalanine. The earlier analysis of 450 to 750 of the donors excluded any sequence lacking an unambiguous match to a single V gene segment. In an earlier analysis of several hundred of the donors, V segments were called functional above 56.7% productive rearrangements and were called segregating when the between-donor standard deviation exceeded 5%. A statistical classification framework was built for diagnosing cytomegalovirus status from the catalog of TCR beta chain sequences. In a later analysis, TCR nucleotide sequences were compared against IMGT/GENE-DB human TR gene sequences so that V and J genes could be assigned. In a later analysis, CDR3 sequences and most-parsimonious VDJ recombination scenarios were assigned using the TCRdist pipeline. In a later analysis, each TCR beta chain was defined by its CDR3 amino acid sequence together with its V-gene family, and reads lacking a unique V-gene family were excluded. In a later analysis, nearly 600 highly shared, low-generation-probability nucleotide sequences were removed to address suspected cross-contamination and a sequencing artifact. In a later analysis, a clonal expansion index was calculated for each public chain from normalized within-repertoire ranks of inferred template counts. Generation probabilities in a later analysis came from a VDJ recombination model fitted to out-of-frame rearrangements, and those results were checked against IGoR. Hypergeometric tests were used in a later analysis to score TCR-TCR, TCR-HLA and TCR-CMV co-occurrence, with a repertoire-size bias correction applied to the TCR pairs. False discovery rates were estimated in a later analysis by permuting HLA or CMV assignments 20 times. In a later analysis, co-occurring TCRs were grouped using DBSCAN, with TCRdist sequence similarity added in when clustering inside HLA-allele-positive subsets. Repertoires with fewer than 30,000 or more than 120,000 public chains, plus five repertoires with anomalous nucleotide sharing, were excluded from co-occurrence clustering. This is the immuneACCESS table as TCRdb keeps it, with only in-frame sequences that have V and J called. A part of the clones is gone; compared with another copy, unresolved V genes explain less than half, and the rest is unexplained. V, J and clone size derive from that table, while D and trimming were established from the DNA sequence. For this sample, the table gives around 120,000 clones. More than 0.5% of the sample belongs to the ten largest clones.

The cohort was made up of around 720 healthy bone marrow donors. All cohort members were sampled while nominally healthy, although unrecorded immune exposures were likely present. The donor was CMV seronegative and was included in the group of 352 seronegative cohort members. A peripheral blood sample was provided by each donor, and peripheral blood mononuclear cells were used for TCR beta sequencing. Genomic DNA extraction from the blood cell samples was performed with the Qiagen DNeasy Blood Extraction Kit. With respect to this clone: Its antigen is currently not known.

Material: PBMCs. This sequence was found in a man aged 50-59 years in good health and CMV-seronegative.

The DNA sequence is as follows: TGTGCCAGCTCACCACCGGGACAGGGTAATCAGCCCCAGCATTTT. Its protein reads: CASSPPGQGNQPQHF. The V gene is TRBV18 and the J gene is TRBJ1-5; 9 central bases correspond to TRBD1. The CDR3 numbers 15 residues from cysteine through phenylalanine. Only the CDR3 portion is preserved as DNA: 45 bases, with reading frame beginning at the first base. The germline V gene specifies KGHSH as CDR1 and LQKENI as CDR2. V is pruned by 0 bases and J by 4 bases, leaving 1 base of the junction without a gene match.